These 5 T cell receptor beta chains were all obtained from the same sample, sequenced in a study of naive and memory T cell subsets. The beta constant-region primer was an equimolar mix of two oligonucleotides covering TRBC1 and TRBC2. Four rounds of PCR amplified the ligated cDNA using nested alpha and beta constant-region primers plus SP2. TCRdb fed the UMI-ligation and nested PCR reads into MiXCR, producing one record per CDR3 protein. This sample has roughly 100,000 distinct CDR3 sequences, with 13% to 15% found just once. For these receptors, no antigen is known. General study points: Naive repertoires, especially CD8, held a few larger clonotypes, possibly memory cells re-expressing CD45RA.

The sequenced sample was naive CD8+ T cells from blood. The receptors were sampled from a human donor in good health.

The sample holds a few counts of this clonotype. The chain is built from TRBV28 and TRBJ1-1; D may be TRBD1 (6 bases). Germline lookup yields CDR1 MDHEN and CDR2 SYDVKM. The CDR3 is 14 amino acids. Trimming pared 2 bases from V and 5 bases from J, leaving 12 bases between. Written as DNA, the CDR3 is TGTGCCAGCAGTTTACGGTACCAGGGGACTGAAGCTTTCTTT. Translating it yields CASSLRYQGTEAFF.

This clonotype has a handful of counts. The rearrangement links TRBV28 to TRBJ2-7; D remains unclear. The V end lost 8 bases, the J end lost 3 bases, and 11 bases lay between the germline ends. CDR1 and CDR2 (germline): MDHEN, SYDVKM. The CDR3 loop spans 12 amino acids. The CDR3 bases are TGTGCCAGCGGAAACGAGAACTACGAGCAGTACTTC. Translating it yields CASGNENYEQYF.

This clonotype was found a few times. The V call is TRBV27, the J call TRBJ1-5; D gene unclear. Germline values: CDR1 MNHEY, CDR2 SMNVEV (reference sequence). V dropped 5 bases and J dropped 4 bases, with 12 bases sitting between them. CDR3 size: 14 residues. The CDR3 coding sequence is TGTGCCAGCAGTCTCTCGCCCATTAATCAGCCCCAGCATTTT. This encodes CASSLSPINQPQHF.

This clonotype was counted only a few times. The CDR3 DNA reads as TGTGCCAGCAGTTTACTGGGGGCAGTCGGCTACACCTTC. It encodes CASSLLGAVGYTF. V gene TRBV28 combines with J gene TRBJ1-2; D is possibly TRBD1 (6 bases). The CDR3 covers 13 residues. Germline V gives CDR1 MDHEN, CDR2 SYDVKM. V lost 2 bases and J 8 bases, leaving 12 bases between the germline ends.

CDR3: CASSMRQGAGDGYTF. In DNA, the CDR3 is TGTGCCAGTAGTATGAGACAGGGGGCAGGCGATGGCTACACCTTC. The chain carries TRBV19 and TRBJ1-2; 10 bases are a match to TRBD1. The CDR3 contains 15 residues. V gave up 3 bases and J gave up 6 bases; unmatched junction bases: 7. The germline V gene encodes CDR1 LNHDA and CDR2 SQIVND (reference sequence).